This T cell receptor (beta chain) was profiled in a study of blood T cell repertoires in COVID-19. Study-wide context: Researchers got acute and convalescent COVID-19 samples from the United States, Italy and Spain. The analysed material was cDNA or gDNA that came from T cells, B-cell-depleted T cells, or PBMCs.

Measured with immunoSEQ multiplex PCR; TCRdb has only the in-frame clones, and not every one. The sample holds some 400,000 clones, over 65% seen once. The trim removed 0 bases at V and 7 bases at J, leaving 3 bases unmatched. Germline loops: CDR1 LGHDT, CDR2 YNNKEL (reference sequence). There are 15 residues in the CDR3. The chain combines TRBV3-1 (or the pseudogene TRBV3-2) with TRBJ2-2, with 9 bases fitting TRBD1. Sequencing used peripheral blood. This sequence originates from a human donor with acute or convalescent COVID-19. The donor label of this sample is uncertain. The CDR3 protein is CASSQEGTGNGELFF. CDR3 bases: TGTGCCAGCAGCCAAGAAGGGACAGGGAACGGGGAGCTGTTTTTT.